The 18 T cell receptor beta chains listed next were all sequenced from one sample in a study of OX40 agonist ivuxolimab in advanced cancers. Sequenced by immunoSEQ multiplex PCR; TCRdb stores in-frame clones only, minus some. The sample consists of tens of thousands of clones, about 81% of them appearing once. This specimen was CD4+ or CD8+ T cells sorted from blood, taken in a trial of the OX40 agonist ivuxolimab. These receptors were collected from an adult with an advanced solid tumor such as melanoma, head and neck, liver or kidney cancer.

The V call is TRBV5-1, the J call TRBJ1-4; the D is unclear. Between the trimmed V and J ends, which lost 2 bases and 0 bases, there was a span of 11 bases. The germline gives CDR1 SGHRS, CDR2 YFSETQ. The CDR3 runs to 16 residues. In DNA form, the CDR3 reads TGCGCCAGCAGCTTTCAAGGTGGGGCAACTAATGAAAAACTGTTTTTT. Its protein product is CASSFQGGATNEKLFF.

This clone was found a few times. The chain is built from TRBV5-4 and TRBJ2-5; 8 bases fit TRBD1. J was trimmed by 7 bases and V by 4 bases; bases with no gene match: 12. Germline V gene data show CDR1 as SGHNT and CDR2 as YYREEE (reference sequence). The CDR3 contains 15 residues. Here the CDR3 reads CASSQGQDSSRTQYF. The CDR3 region has the DNA TGTGCCAGCAGCCAGGGACAGGACTCTTCAAGGACCCAGTACTTC.

This clone showed up just a few times. The chain has TRBV28 and TRBJ2-7; TRBD1 aligns across 7 bases. Germline lookup yields CDR1 MDHEN and CDR2 SYDVKM. The V gene end was trimmed by 4 bases and the J gene end by 9 bases; junction bases not matched to a gene: 12. The CDR3 runs 14 residues. The CDR3 is CASSSVTGPRGQYV. The CDR3 nucleotides read TGTGCCAGCAGTTCTGTGACAGGGCCTCGGGGGCAGTACGTC.

The chain couples TRBV21-1 to TRBJ1-2. TRBV21-1 is a documented pseudogene. The CDR3 has 22 amino acids. This chain's CDR3 is CASSTKDSFSQRVSLPVYGYTF. As DNA, the CDR3 is TGTGCCAGCAGCACTAAAGACAGCTTCTCTCAGAGGGTATCTTTGCCTGTCTATGGCTACACCTTC.

The chain joins TRBV28 to TRBJ1-3, with D tentatively TRBD1 (6 bases). Germline CDR1 and CDR2: MDHEN and SYDVKM. The CDR3 spans 10 residues. The ends were cut back, 5 bases at V and 14 bases at J, with 10 bases in the middle. Written as DNA, the CDR3 is TGTGCCAGCAGTCCACACAGGGTATATTTT. This sequence encodes CASSPHRVYF.

The chain uses TRBV9 and TRBJ2-3; possibly TRBD1 for D (5 bases). CDR1 SGDLS and CDR2 YYNGEE come from the germline V gene. V gave up 3 bases and J gave up 2 bases, with 13 bases separating them. The CDR3 is 15 residues long. The CDR3 DNA is TGTGCCAGCAGCGGCAGGGCTCCGGACACAGATACGCAGTATTTT. Amino acid sequence: CASSGRAPDTDTQYF.

The rearrangement uses TRBV28 and TRBJ1-5; D gene uncertain. V gave up 6 bases and J gave up 2 bases, with 17 bases separating them. The CDR3 has 16 amino acids. Germline V gene lookup returns CDR1 MDHEN and CDR2 SYDVKM. The CDR3 loop reads CASRALEEVGNQPQHF. The DNA for the CDR3 is TGTGCCAGCAGGGCCCTGGAAGAGGTGGGCAATCAGCCCCAGCATTTT.

The V and J genes are TRBV19 and TRBJ1-6; D is possibly TRBD1 (5 bases). V was cut by 8 bases and J by 6 bases, with 11 bases left in between. CDR1 is LNHDA and CDR2 is SQIVND in the germline V gene (reference sequence). The CDR3 extends over 13 amino acids. Written as DNA, the CDR3 is TGTGCCAGTGGGGGGACGGCTAATTCACCCCTCCACTTT. Its protein product is CASGGTANSPLHF. The full variable domain, rest sourced from reference TRBV19 and TRBJ1-6, is DGGITQSPKYLFRKEGQNVTLSCEQNLNHDAMYWYRQDPGQGLRLIYYSQIVNDFQKGDIAEGYSVSREKKESFPLTVTSAQKNPTAFYLCASGGTANSPLHFGNGTRLTVT.

The chain carries TRBV2 and TRBJ2-5, with D uncertain. The CDR3 has 13 residues. CDR1 and CDR2 from the germline V gene are SNHLY and FYNNEI. The V end was cut by 7 bases, the J end by 7 bases, with 16 bases between. CDR3 residues: CASIRPTGGTQYF. In nucleotides, the CDR3 is TGTGCCAGCATTCGGCCGACTGGTGGGACCCAGTACTTC.

The V gene is TRBV7-2, the J gene TRBJ2-2, with D unclear. The CDR3 has 14 amino acids. Trimming cost V 0 bases and J 5 bases, with 7 bases left between them. Germline CDR1 SGHTA, CDR2 FQGNSA. In DNA, the CDR3 is TGTGCCAGCAGCTTAGCGCTCGGGACCGGGGAGCTGTTTTTT. It yields the protein CASSLALGTGELFF.

Note on this clone: The identical CDR3 is also encoded by other nucleotide sequences in the sample. The J gene is TRBJ2-2, the V gene TRBV7-9; perhaps TRBD2 as D (6 bases). Germline V lookup: CDR1 SEHNR, CDR2 FQNEAQ (reference sequence). V was cut by 5 bases and J by 4 bases, with 11 bases left in between. The length of the CDR3 is 14 residues. This chain's CDR3 is CASSRTGGTGELFF. The CDR3 DNA reads TGTGCCAGCAGCCGGACCGGGGGCACCGGGGAGCTGTTTTTT.

The genes are TRBV19 and TRBJ1-5, with D perhaps TRBD1 (5 bases). CDR1 and CDR2 (germline): LNHDA, SQIVND (reference sequence). CDR3 size: 15 residues. Trimming removed 5 bases from V and 3 bases from J, with 14 bases in between. The CDR3 spells CASSVRGDLNQPQHF. CDR3 DNA sequence: TGTGCCAGTAGTGTACGGGGGGACCTCAATCAGCCCCAGCATTTT.

CDR3 in amino acids: CASSRSSGGEQYV. The CDR3 coding sequence is TGTGCCAGCAGCCGGTCCTCAGGGGGCGAGCAGTACGTC. The chain employs TRBV5-3 and TRBJ2-7; 7 bases map to TRBD1. TRBV5-3 is placed among ORFs of uncertain function. The CDR3 has 13 residues. J lost 6 bases, V lost 8 bases, and 11 bases had no gene match.

The V gene is TRBV6-4, the J gene TRBJ2-1; D unresolved. This CDR3 spans 16 amino acids. V lost 0 bases to trimming and J lost 0 bases, with 9 bases between them. CDR1 MRHNA and CDR2 SNTAGT come from the germline V gene. CDR3 bases: TGTGCCAGCAGTGACTCTTTTAAGGGCTCCTACAATGAGCAGTTCTTC. This translates into CASSDSFKGSYNEQFF.

J is TRBJ2-1 and V is TRBV29-1; TRBD1 is a possible D gene (5 bases). Germline CDR1 and CDR2: SQVTM and ANQGSEA. Trimming left V 5 bases short and J 1 base short, with 15 bases between. The CDR3 is made up of 15 amino acids. DNA of the CDR3: TGCAGCGTTCCCCCTAGGCACAGGTCCTACAATGAGCAGTTCTTC. It translates to CSVPPRHRSYNEQFF.

The chain combines TRBV28 with TRBJ2-1; 7 bases map to TRBD2. CDR1 and CDR2 (germline): MDHEN, SYDVKM. Germline trimming cut 2 bases from V and 4 bases from J; bases unmatched to any gene: 2. This CDR3 has 14 residues. CDR3 in amino acids: CASSLIGRYNEQFF. CDR3 DNA: TGTGCCAGCAGTTTAATCGGGAGGTACAATGAGCAGTTCTTC.

This rearrangement joins TRBV7-9 to TRBJ1-4, with 12 bases that match TRBD1. The CDR3 spans 16 residues. Germline values: CDR1 SEHNR, CDR2 FQNEAQ (reference sequence). V was clipped by 5 bases and J by 3 bases; unmatched bases: 4. The CDR3 nucleotides are TGTGCCAGCAGCCCGGGACAGGGGGCGGCTAATGAAAAACTGTTTTTT. The encoded protein is CASSPGQGAANEKLFF.

The rearrangement joins TRBV28 to TRBJ2-1; 9 positions agree with TRBD1. In germline, CDR1 is MDHEN, CDR2 SYDVKM. This CDR3 is built from 15 residues. V gave up 5 bases and J gave up 1 base; unmatched junction bases: 3. Here the CDR3 DNA reads TGTGCCAGCAGTGAGGGACAGGGATCCTACAATGAGCAGTTCTTC. It codes for CASSEGQGSYNEQFF. The full variable domain, in which reference TRBV28 and TRBJ2-1 provide the parts outside the CDR3, is DVKVTQSSRYLVKRTGEKVFLECVQDMDHENMFWYRQDPGLGLRLIYFSYDVKMKEKGDIPEGYSVSREKKERFSLILESASTNQTSMYLCASSEGQGSYNEQFFGPGTRLTVL.